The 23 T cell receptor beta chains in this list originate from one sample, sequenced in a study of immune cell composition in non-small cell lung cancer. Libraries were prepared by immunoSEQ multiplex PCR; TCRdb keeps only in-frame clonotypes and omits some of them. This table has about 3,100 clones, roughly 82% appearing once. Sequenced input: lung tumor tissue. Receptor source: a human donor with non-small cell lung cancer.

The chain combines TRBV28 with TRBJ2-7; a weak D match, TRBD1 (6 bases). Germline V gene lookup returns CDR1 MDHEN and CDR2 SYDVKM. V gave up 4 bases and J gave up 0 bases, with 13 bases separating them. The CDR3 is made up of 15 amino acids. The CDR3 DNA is TGTGCCAGCAGTTCCACAGGGCTGGCCTCCTACGAGCAGTACTTC. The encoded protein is CASSSTGLASYEQYF. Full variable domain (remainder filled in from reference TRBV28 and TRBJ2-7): DVKVTQSSRYLVKRTGEKVFLECVQDMDHENMFWYRQDPGLGLRLIYFSYDVKMKEKGDIPEGYSVSREKKERFSLILESASTNQTSMYLCASSSTGLASYEQYFGPGTRLTVT.

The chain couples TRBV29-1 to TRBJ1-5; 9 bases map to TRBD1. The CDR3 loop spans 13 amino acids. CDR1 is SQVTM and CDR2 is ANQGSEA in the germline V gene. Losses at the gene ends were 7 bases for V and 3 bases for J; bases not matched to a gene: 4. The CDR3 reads CSAQGAFNQPQHF. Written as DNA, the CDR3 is TGCAGCGCACAGGGGGCCTTCAATCAGCCCCAGCATTTT.

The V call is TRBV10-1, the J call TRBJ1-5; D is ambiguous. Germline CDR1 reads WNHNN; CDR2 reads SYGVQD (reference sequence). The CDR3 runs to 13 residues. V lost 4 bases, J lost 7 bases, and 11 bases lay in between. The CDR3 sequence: CASSAGVGQPQHF. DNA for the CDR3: TGCGCCAGCAGTGCCGGGGTAGGACAGCCCCAGCATTTT.

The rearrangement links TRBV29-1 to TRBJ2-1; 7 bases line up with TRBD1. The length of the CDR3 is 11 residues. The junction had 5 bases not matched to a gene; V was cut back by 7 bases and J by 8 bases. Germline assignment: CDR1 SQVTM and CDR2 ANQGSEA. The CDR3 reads CSADRAYEQFF. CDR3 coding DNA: TGCAGCGCAGACAGGGCCTATGAGCAGTTCTTC.

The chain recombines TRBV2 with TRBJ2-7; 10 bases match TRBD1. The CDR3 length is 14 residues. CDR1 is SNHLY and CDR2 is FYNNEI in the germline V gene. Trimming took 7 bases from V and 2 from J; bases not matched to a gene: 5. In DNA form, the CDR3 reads TGTGCCAGCATGCGGGACAGGGGCCCCTACGAGCAGTACTTC. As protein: CASMRDRGPYEQYF.

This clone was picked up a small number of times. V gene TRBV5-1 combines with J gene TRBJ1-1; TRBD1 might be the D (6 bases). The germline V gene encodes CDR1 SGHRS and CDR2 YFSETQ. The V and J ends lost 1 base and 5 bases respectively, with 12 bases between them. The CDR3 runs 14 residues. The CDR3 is CASSLRGGPTEAFF. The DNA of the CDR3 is TGCGCCAGCAGCTTGCGGGGGGGCCCGACTGAAGCTTTCTTT.

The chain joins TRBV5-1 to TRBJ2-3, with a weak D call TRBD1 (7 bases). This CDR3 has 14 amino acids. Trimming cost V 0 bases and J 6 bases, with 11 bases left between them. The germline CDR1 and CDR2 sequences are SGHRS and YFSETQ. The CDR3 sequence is CASSLGRGLDTQYF. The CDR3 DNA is TGCGCCAGCAGCTTGGGGAGGGGGCTCGATACGCAGTATTTT.

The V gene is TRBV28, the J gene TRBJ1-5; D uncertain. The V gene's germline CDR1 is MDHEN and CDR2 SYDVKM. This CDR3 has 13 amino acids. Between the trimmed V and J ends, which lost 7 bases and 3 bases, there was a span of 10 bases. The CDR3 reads CASTAQFNQPQHF. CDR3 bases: TGTGCCAGCACCGCCCAGTTCAATCAGCCCCAGCATTTT.

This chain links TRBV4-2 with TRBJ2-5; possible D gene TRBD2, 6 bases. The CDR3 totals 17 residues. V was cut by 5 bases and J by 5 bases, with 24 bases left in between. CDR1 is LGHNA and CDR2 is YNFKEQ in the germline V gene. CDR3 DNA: TGTGCCAGCAGCGCCCGTTTCCAGGGCGGGGAGAGGGAGACCCAGTACTTC. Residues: CASSARFQGGERETQYF.

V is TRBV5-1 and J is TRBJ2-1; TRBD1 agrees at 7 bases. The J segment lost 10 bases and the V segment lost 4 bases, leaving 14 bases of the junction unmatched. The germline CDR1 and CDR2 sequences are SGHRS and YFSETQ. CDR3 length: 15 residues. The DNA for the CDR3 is TGCGCCAGCAGCACGAGAGGGGGCGGTTCACGGGAGCAGTTCTTC. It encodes CASSTRGGGSREQFF.

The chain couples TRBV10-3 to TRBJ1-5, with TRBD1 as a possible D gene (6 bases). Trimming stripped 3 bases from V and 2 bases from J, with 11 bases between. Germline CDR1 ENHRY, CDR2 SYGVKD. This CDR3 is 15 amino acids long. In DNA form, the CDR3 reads TGTGCCATCAGTGACGAGGGGGACGGCAATCAGCCCCAGCATTTT. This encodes CAISDEGDGNQPQHF.

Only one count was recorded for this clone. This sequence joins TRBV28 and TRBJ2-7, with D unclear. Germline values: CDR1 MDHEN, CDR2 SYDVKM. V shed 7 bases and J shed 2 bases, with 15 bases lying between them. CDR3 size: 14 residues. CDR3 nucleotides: TGTGCCAGCATCCGTGCTGAGCCCCCCTACGAGCAGTACTTC. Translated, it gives CASIRAEPPYEQYF.

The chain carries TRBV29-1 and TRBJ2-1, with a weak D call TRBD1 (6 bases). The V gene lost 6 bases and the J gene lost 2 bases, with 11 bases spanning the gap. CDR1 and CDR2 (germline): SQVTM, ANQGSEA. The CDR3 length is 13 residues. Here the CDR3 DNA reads TGCAGCGTAGGGACACCTCCCTACAATGAGCAGTTCTTC. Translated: CSVGTPPYNEQFF.

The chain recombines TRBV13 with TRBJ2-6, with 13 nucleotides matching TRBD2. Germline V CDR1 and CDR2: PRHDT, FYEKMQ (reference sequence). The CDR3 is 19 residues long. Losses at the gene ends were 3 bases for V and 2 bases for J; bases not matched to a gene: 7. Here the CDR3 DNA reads TGTGCCAGCAGCTTCAAACGGACTAGCGGGAGTACTGGGGCCAACGTCCTGACTTTC. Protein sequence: CASSFKRTSGSTGANVLTF.

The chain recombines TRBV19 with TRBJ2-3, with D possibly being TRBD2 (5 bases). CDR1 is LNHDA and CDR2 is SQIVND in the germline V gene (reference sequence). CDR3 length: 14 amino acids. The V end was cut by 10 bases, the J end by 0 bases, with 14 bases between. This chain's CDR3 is CATRQAASTDTQYF. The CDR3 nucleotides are TGTGCCACCCGTCAAGCGGCTAGCACAGATACGCAGTATTTT. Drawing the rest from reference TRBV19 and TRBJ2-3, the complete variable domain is DGGITQSPKYLFRKEGQNVTLSCEQNLNHDAMYWYRQDPGQGLRLIYYSQIVNDFQKGDIAEGYSVSREKKESFPLTVTSAQKNPTAFYLCATRQAASTDTQYFGPGTRLTVL.

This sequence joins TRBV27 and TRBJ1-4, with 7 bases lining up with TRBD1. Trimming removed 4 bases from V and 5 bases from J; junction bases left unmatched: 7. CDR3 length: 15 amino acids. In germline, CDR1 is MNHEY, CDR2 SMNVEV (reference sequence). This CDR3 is CASSSGTDENEKLFF. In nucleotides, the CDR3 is TGTGCCAGCAGTTCTGGGACAGATGAAAATGAAAAACTGTTTTTT.

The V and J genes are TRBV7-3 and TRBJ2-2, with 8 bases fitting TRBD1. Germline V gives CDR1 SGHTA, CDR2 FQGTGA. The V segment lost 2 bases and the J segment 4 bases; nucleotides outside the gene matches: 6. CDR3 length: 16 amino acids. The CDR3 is CASSLVGTGVTGELFF. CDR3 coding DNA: TGTGCCAGCAGCTTAGTCGGGACAGGAGTCACCGGGGAGCTGTTTTTT.

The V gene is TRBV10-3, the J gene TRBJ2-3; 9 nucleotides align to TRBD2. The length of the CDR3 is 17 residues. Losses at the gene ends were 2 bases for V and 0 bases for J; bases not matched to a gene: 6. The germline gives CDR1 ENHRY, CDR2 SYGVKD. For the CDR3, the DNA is TGTGCCATCAGTGAGGTTCCTAGCGGGACTAGCACAGATACGCAGTATTTT. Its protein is CAISEVPSGTSTDTQYF.

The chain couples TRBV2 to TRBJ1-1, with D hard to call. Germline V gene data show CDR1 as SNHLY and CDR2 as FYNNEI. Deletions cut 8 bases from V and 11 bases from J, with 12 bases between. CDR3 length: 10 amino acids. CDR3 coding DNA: TGTGCCAGCGACGTCCGCGGGGCTTTCTTT. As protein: CASDVRGAFF.

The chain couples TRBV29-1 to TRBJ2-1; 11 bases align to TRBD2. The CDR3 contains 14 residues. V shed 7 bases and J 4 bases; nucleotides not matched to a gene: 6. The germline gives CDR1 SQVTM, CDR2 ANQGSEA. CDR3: CSAAGTSGYNEQFF. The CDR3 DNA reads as TGCAGCGCTGCCGGGACTAGCGGATACAATGAGCAGTTCTTC.

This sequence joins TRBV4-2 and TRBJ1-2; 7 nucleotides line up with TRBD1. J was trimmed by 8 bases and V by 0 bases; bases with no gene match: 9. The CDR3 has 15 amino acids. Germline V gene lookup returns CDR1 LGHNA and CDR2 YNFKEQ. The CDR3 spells CASSQESEGGLGYTF. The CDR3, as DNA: TGTGCCAGCAGCCAAGAATCCGAAGGGGGCTTAGGCTACACCTTC.

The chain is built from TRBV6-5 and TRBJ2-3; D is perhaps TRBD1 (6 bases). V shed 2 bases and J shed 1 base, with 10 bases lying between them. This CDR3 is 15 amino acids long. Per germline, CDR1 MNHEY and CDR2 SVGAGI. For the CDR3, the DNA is TGTGCCAGCAGTTACACAGGGCTACGCACAGATACGCAGTATTTT. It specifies CASSYTGLRTDTQYF.

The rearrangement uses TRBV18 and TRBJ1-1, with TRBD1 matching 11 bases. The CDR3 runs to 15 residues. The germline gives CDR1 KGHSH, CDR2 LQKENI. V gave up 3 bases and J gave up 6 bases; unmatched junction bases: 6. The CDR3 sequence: CASSPTRDRGAEAFF. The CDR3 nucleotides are TGTGCCAGCTCACCGACCCGGGACAGGGGGGCTGAAGCTTTCTTT.